These T cell receptor beta chains were read from a single sample in a study of cytomegalovirus exposure and HLA in healthy donors. This table comes from immunoSEQ multiplex PCR, and its TCRdb copy is limited to in-frame clones, with some not included. The sample includes more than 75,000 clones, 74% seen only once; the top ten take roughly 6.2%. The material sequenced was PBMCs. The receptor set was obtained from a woman in her forties or fifties in good health and CMV-seropositive. The CDR3 runs from the conserved cysteine through the conserved F or W. A D gene is named only where the DNA matches it firmly. Clone size, where shown, is once, few, many, or a class for clones that have expanded.

J,D,V,size,DNA,CDR3
TRBJ1-2,TRBD1,TRBV30,.,TGTGCCTGGAGGCAACTCACAGGGGGTGGCTACACCTTC,CAWRQLTGGGYTF
TRBJ1-2,.,TRBV19,.,TGTGCCAGTAGTATAGACACAATGACAGGAGCTAACTATGGCTACACCTTC,CASSIDTMTGANYGYTF
TRBJ2-7,.,TRBV6-5,.,TGTGCCAGCAGCCCTTTTTCGGGAGTTAGTTCCGAGCAGTACTTC,CASSPFSGVSSEQYF
TRBJ2-2,.,TRBV19,.,TGTGCCAGTAGAACCTTTGGGGCTTCCGGGGAGCTGTTTTTT,CASRTFGASGELFF
TRBJ1-1,TRBD1,TRBV28,.,TGTGCCAGCAGTTTAACGACAGGGGGCACTGAAGCTTTCTTT,CASSLTTGGTEAFF
TRBJ1-4,TRBD1,TRBV7-2,.,TGTGCCAGCAGCTTAGGGGACAGAGTGACAGAAAAACTGTTTTTT,CASSLGDRVTEKLFF
TRBJ2-7,.,TRBV5-4,.,TGTGCCAGCAGCTCATCACAGGGTACGGGCGAGCAGTACTTC,CASSSSQGTGEQYF
TRBJ2-7,.,TRBV5-4,few,TGTGCCAGCAGCTTGCCAGGGGACTACGAGCAGTACTTC,CASSLPGDYEQYF
TRBJ1-1,.,TRBV5-1,.,TGCGCCAGCAGCCATCCCAGGGGACTAGGAGGGAACACTGAAGCTTTCTTT,CASSHPRGLGGNTEAFF
TRBJ2-7,TRBD2,TRBV5-4,.,TGTGCCAGCAGCCTTCAGGGACTAGCGGGAGGTCTCGAGCAGTACTTC,CASSLQGLAGGLEQYF
TRBJ1-1,.,TRBV13,.,TGTGCCAGCAGCTCCTACAGGGATAGGAAGGTCATGAACACTGAAGCTTTCTTT,CASSSYRDRKVMNTEAFF
TRBJ2-7,.,TRBV6-6,.,TGTGCCAGCACCGCCCCAGGGGTTGGATTCTACGAGCAGTACTTC,CASTAPGVGFYEQYF
TRBJ2-1,TRBD2,TRBV28,.,TGTGCCAGCAGCTTACTAGCGGGAGTGTCCAATGAGCAGTTCTTC,CASSLLAGVSNEQFF
TRBJ2-2,.,TRBV11-2,few,TGTGCCAGCAGCTTTCTCAGGAACACCGGGGAGCTGTTTTTT,CASSFLRNTGELFF
TRBJ2-3,.,TRBV5-1,.,TGCGCCAGCAGCTCACAGGGTTCGGGTCCAGATACGCAGTATTTT,CASSSQGSGPDTQYF
TRBJ2-7,TRBD1,TRBV6-1,few,TGTGCCAGCAGTGCCGACAGGGGCTACGAGCAGTACTTC,CASSADRGYEQYF
TRBJ2-7,TRBD1,TRBV27,.,TGTGCCAGCAGTTTAGGGGGACAGGGAATAGGCGAGCAGTACTTC,CASSLGGQGIGEQYF
TRBJ2-1,TRBD2,TRBV5-1,few,TGCGCCAGCAGCTTTAGCGGGAGCTCCTACAATGAGCAGTTCTTC,CASSFSGSSYNEQFF
TRBJ2-1,.,TRBV28,.,TGTGCCAGCAGTCACCGTGGAGCGGATTTATACAATGAGCAGTTCTTC,CASSHRGADLYNEQFF
TRBJ2-2,.,TRBV28,.,TGTGCCAGCACGCTCCCGGGGAACACCGGGGAGCTGTTTTTT,CASTLPGNTGELFF
TRBJ2-1,.,TRBV29-1,.,TGCAGCGCGGCCCGGGACACAACCTACAATGAGCAGTTCTTC,CSAARDTTYNEQFF
TRBJ2-7,TRBD1,TRBV6-1,.,TGTGCCAGCAGTAGGACAGGGGGAGCCTACGAGCAGTACTTC,CASSRTGGAYEQYF
TRBJ2-3,TRBD2,TRBV11-2,.,TGTGCCAGCAGGCGGGAGTTCGCTAGCACAGATACGCAGTATTTT,CASRREFASTDTQYF
TRBJ2-1,.,TRBV28,.,TGTGCCAGCAGTTACTACGGGGGGCCTCTAAGCTCCTACAATGAGCAGTTCTTC,CASSYYGGPLSSYNEQFF
TRBJ2-1,TRBD1,TRBV6-4,few,TGTGCCAGCTCTCGGACAGGGGAGAATGAGCAGTTCTTC,CASSRTGENEQFF
TRBJ2-7,.,TRBV5-1,.,TGCGCCAGCAGCCACGCAGGGTACGAGCAGTACTTC,CASSHAGYEQYF
TRBJ2-7,.,TRBV7-3,.,TGTGCCAGCAGCTTAATTGGAGATGTCTACGAGCAGTACTTC,CASSLIGDVYEQYF
TRBJ2-1,.,TRBV10-1,.,TGCGCCAGCAGTGGAGGGTCTGGACTACGCTCCTACAATGAGCAGTTCTTC,CASSGGSGLRSYNEQFF
TRBJ1-1,.,TRBV2,once,TGTGCCAGCAGTGACTGGACAAAGGGTGAAGCTTTCTTT,CASSDWTKGEAFF
TRBJ1-1,.,TRBV15,.,TGTGCCACCAGCAGAGGACGGAGAGGGGGCACTGAAGCTTTCTTT,CATSRGRRGGTEAFF
TRBJ2-2,.,TRBV7-6,.,TGTGCCAGCAGCTCTACTAGAGGCACCGGGGAGCTGTTTTTT,CASSSTRGTGELFF
TRBJ1-3,.,TRBV18,.,TGTGCCAGCTTCGCGCAGGGCACTGGAAACACCATATATTTT,CASFAQGTGNTIYF
TRBJ2-7,.,TRBV29-1,.,TGCAGCGTCCAGCTACAGGGTATTGAGCAGTACTTC,CSVQLQGIEQYF
TRBJ2-5,TRBD1,TRBV27,.,TGTGCCAGCAGTTTAGGTACAGGGGTTAAGAGAGAGACCCAGTACTTC,CASSLGTGVKRETQYF
TRBJ2-1,TRBD2,TRBV27,.,TGTGCCAGCAGTCCCAGACTAGCGGGATATACAACTAATGAGCAGTTCTTC,CASSPRLAGYTTNEQFF
TRBJ1-2,.,TRBV11-2,.,TGTGCCAGCAGCTTAGATGGTACCAGGCGGGGTGGCTACACCTTC,CASSLDGTRRGGYTF
TRBJ1-1,.,TRBV21-1,.,TGTGCCAGCAGCAACCCAGGGGGCACTGAAGCTTTCTTT,CASSNPGGTEAFF
TRBJ1-2,TRBD1,TRBV9,.,TGTGCCAGCAGCCCCCGGGACAGTGACTATGGCTACACCTTC,CASSPRDSDYGYTF
TRBJ1-1,.,TRBV10-3,.,TGTGCCATCAGTGTCAGTCCGAACACTGAAGCTTTCTTT,CAISVSPNTEAFF
TRBJ1-4,.,TRBV18,.,TGTGCCAGCTCACCGGGTTCGGCAGGGGCCTCCGAAAAACTGTTTTTT,CASSPGSAGASEKLFF
TRBJ2-1,TRBD2,TRBV27,few,TGTGCCAGCACCTCTCCTATCCGCCGCGGGGGTGGGGGTTTTGGTGAGCAGTTCTTC,CASTSPIRRGGGGFGEQFF
TRBJ1-2,.,TRBV7-9,.,TGTGCCAGCAGCCGGCGACAGGAGTCACCCTATGGCTACACCTTC,CASSRRQESPYGYTF
TRBJ2-3,TRBD1,TRBV9,.,TGTGCCAGCAGCGAGGGGGGACAGGGTACAGATACGCAGTATTTT,CASSEGGQGTDTQYF
TRBJ2-1,.,TRBV11-2,.,TGTGCCAGCAGCTGGACAGAATACAATGAGCAGTTCTTC,CASSWTEYNEQFF
TRBJ2-3,.,TRBV2,few,TGTGCCAGCAGAGAGGACACTAGCACAGATACGCAGTATTTT,CASREDTSTDTQYF
TRBJ1-2,.,TRBV29-1,.,TGCAGCGTTGAAGGGGGTCCGGGAGTCTATGGCTACACCTTC,CSVEGGPGVYGYTF
TRBJ2-1,.,TRBV19,.,TGTGCCAGTAGCTCGGAACTAGGTCGTGAGCAGTTCTTC,CASSSELGREQFF
TRBJ2-5,.,TRBV9,.,TGTGCCAGCAGCGATATGTACCAAGAGACCCAGTACTTC,CASSDMYQETQYF
TRBJ2-1,TRBD2,TRBV28,.,TGTGCCAGCAGTTTAGTTCCTAGCGGAAGATACAATGAGCAGTTCTTC,CASSLVPSGRYNEQFF
TRBJ2-7,.,TRBV5-8,.,TGTGCCAGCAGCTGGAGCTCCTACGAGCAGTACTTC,CASSWSSYEQYF